Below are 3 T cell receptor beta chains sequenced from a single sample in a study of shared clonotypes between healthy human individuals. Generated by immunoSEQ multiplex PCR, the TCRdb table keeps only in-frame clones and is missing some. The sample has about 1.5 million clones, 95% to 99% seen once. Sequencing was done on a sample of naive CD4+ T cells sorted from blood. Regarding subset: CD45RA+ positively selected. The receptors here all came from a man aged 25-40 years in good health.

On this clone itself: Other DNA sequences from this sample encode an identical CDR3 as well. This chain links TRBV9 with TRBJ2-3; no reliable D call. V was trimmed by 0 bases and J by 4 bases, leaving 9 bases between them. This CDR3 contains 14 residues. The germline gives CDR1 SGDLS, CDR2 YYNGEE. CDR3 amino acids: CASSVGTSSDTQYF. The CDR3 DNA follows: TGTGCCAGCAGCGTAGGGACCTCATCAGATACGCAGTATTTT.

The gene calls are TRBV2 and TRBJ1-1; the D is unclear. CDR3 length: 14 residues. Deletions cut 4 bases from V and 1 base from J, with 10 bases between. CDR1 and CDR2 (germline): SNHLY, FYNNEI. The CDR3 DNA follows: TGTGCCAGCAGTGTAGAGGAATGGAACACTGAAGCTTTCTTT. Protein: CASSVEEWNTEAFF.

The rearrangement joins TRBV6-1 to TRBJ1-2; D is uncertain. Germline CDR1 reads MNHNS; CDR2 reads SASEGT. Deletions cut 6 bases from V and 6 bases from J, with 17 bases between. CDR3 length: 14 amino acids. Here the CDR3 reads CASRGYHDSNGYTF. CDR3 coding DNA: TGTGCCAGCAGAGGTTATCACGACTCAAATGGCTACACCTTC.